Sequencing of this T cell receptor (beta chain) was carried out in a study of CD8 T cells in ankylosing spondylitis. TCRdb passed the 5' RACE reads through MiXCR, listing each CDR3 protein once. The sample contains about 69,000 distinct CDR3 sequences, about 5.7% of which appear only once. The sample holds many counts of this clonotype. V was cut by 2 bases and J by 0 bases, with 7 bases left in between. Germline CDR1 is SNHLY and CDR2 is FYNNEI. The CDR3 is 14 amino acids. V and J are TRBV2 and TRBJ2-5; D is perhaps TRBD1 (5 bases). The source of this sequence is a male donor with ankylosing spondylitis or in good health (not recorded which). Sample: blood, either unsorted or a sorted T cell fraction (not recorded which). The DNA for the CDR3 is TGTGCCAGCAGTGAAAACAGGAACCAAGAGACCCAGTACTTC. Translating it yields CASSENRNQETQYF. The whole variable domain, filled in from reference TRBV2 and TRBJ2-5, reads EPEVTQTPSHQVTQMGQEVILRCVPISNHLYFYWYRQILGQKVEFLVSFYNNEISEKSEIFDDQFSVERPDGSNFTLKIRSTKLEDSAMYFCASSENRNQETQYFGPGTRLLVL.